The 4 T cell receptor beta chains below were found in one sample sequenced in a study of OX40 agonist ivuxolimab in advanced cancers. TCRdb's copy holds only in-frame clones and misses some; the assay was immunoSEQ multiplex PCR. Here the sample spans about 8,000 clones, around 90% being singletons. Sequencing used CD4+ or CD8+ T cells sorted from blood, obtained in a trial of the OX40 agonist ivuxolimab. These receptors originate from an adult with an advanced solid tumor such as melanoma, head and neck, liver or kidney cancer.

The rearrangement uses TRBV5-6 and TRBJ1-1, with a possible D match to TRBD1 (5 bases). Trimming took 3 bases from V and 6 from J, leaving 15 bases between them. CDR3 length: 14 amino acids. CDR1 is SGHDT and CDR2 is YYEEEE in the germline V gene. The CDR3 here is CASSYVDMGAEAFF. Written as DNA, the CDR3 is TGTGCCAGCAGCTACGTTGACATGGGGGCTGAAGCTTTCTTT.

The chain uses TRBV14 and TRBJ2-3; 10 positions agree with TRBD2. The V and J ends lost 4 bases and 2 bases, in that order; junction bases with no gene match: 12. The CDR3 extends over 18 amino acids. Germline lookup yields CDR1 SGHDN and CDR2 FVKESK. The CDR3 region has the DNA TGTGCCAGCAGCCCAGACTATAGCGGGAGGCCTCTCACAGATACGCAGTATTTT. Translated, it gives CASSPDYSGRPLTDTQYF.

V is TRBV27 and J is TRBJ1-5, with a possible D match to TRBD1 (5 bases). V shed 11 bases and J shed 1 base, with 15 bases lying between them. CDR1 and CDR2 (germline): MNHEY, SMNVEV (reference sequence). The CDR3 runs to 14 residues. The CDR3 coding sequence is TGTGCCTGGGGGGGACTAGGGAGCAATCAGCCCCAGCATTTT. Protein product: CAWGGLGSNQPQHF.

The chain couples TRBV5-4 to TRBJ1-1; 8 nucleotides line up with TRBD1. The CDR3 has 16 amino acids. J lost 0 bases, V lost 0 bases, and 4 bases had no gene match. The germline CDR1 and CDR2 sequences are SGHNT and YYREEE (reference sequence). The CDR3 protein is CASSLVWTGLNTEAFF. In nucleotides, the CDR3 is TGTGCCAGCAGCTTGGTTTGGACAGGGTTGAACACTGAAGCTTTCTTT.